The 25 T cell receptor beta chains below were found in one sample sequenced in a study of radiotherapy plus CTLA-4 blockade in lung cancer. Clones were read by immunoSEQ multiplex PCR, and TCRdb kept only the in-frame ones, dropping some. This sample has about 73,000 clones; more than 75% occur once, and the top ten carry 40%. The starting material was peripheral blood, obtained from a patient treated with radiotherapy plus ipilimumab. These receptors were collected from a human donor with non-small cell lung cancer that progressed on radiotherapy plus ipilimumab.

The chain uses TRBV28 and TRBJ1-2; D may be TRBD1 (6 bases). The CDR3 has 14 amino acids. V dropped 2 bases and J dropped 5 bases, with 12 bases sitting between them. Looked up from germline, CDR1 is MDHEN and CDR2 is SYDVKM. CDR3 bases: TGTGCCAGCAGTTTACAATCAGGGGCTTATGGCTACACCTTC. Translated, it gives CASSLQSGAYGYTF.

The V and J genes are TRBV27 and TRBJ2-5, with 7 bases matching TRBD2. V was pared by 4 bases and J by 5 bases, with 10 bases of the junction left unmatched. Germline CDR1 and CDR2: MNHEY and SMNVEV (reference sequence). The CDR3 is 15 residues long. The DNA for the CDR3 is TGTGCCAGCAGTTCTCTAGCGGTCGGGTGGGAGACCCAGTACTTC. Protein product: CASSSLAVGWETQYF.

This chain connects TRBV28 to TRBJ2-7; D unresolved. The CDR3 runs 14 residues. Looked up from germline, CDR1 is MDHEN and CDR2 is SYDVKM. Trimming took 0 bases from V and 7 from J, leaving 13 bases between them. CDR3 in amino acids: CASSLWRGQGEQYV. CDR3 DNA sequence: TGTGCCAGCAGTTTATGGAGAGGCCAAGGGGAGCAGTACGTC.

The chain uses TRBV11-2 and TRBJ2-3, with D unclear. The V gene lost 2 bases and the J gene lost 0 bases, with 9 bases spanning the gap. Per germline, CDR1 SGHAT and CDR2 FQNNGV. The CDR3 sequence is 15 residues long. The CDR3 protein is CASSLYMVSTDTQYF. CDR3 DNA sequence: TGTGCCAGCAGCTTATATATGGTTAGCACAGATACGCAGTATTTT.

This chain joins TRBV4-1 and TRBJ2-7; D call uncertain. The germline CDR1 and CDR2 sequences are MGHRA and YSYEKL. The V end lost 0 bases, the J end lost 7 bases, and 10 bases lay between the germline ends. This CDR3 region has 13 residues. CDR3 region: CASSQEDPFEQYF. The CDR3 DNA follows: TGCGCCAGCAGCCAAGAAGACCCCTTTGAGCAGTACTTC.

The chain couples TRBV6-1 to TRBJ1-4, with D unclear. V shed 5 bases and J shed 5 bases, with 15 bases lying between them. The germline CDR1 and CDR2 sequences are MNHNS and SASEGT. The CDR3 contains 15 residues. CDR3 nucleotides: TGTGCCAGCAGTCAAACGGGCCTCCCGAATGAAAAACTGTTTTTT. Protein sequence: CASSQTGLPNEKLFF.

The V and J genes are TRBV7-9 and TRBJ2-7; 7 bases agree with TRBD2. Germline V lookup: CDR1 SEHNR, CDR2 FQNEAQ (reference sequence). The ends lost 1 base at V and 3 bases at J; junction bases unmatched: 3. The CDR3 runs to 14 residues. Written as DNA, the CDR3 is TGTGCCAGCAGCTTAGAGGGCGGGGGCTACGAGCAGTACTTC. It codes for CASSLEGGGYEQYF.

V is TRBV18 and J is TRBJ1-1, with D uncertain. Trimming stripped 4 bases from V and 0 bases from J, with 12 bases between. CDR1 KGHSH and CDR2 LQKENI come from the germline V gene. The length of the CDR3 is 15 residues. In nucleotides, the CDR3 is TGTGCCAGCTCACTAACCGACAACATGAACACTGAAGCTTTCTTT. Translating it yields CASSLTDNMNTEAFF.

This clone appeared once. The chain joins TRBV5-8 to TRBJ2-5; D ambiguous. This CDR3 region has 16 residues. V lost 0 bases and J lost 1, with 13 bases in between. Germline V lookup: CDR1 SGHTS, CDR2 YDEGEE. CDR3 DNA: TGTGCCAGCAGCTTGGGGGGTGGGCCGATCCAAGAGACCCAGTACTTC. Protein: CASSLGGGPIQETQYF. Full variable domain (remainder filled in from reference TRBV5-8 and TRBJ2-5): EAGVTQSPTHLIKTRGQQATLRCSPISGHTSVYWYQQALGLGLQFLLWYDEGEERNRGNFPPRFSGRQFPNYSSELNVNALELEDSALYLCASSLGGGPIQETQYFGPGTRLLVL.

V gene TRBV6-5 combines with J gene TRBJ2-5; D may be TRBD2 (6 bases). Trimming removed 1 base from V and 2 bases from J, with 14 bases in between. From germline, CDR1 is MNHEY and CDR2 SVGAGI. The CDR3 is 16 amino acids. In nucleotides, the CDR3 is TGTGCCAGCAGTTACTACTGGGGCGGGGCTCAAGAGACCCAGTACTTC. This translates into CASSYYWGGAQETQYF.

The CDR3 DNA reads as TGTGCCAGCACCGACTGGGACACCCTCTACGAGCAGTACTTC. Protein sequence: CASTDWDTLYEQYF. The V gene is TRBV6-5, the J gene TRBJ2-7, with a tentative D call TRBD1 (6 bases). The CDR3 length is 14 residues. V shed 7 bases and J shed 3 bases, with 16 bases lying between them. Germline V gene data show CDR1 as MNHEY and CDR2 as SVGAGI.

The CDR3 DNA sequence: TGTGCCAGCAGGAGCCCAGAGGGAGCCCAGCATTTT. It codes for CASRSPEGAQHF. This chain uses TRBV2 with TRBJ1-5; no reliable D call. The V end was cut by 6 bases, the J end by 11 bases, with 14 bases between. The CDR3 spans 12 residues. Germline V CDR1 and CDR2: SNHLY, FYNNEI. Together with reference TRBV2 and TRBJ1-5, the CDR3 gives the full variable domain: EPEVTQTPSHQVTQMGQEVILRCVPISNHLYFYWYRQILGQKVEFLVSFYNNEISEKSEIFDDQFSVERPDGSNFTLKIRSTKLEDSAMYFCASRSPEGAQHFGDGTRLSIL.

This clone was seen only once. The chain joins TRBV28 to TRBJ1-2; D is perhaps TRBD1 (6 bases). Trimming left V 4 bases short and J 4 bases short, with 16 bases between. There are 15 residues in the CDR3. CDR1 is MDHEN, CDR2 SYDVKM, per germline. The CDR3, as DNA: TGTGCCAGCAGTTACCCCCGCCAGGGGTCCTATGGCTACACCTTC. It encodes CASSYPRQGSYGYTF.

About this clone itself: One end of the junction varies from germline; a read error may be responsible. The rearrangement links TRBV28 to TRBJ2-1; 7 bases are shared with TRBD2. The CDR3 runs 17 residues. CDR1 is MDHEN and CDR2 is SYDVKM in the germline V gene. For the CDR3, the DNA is TGTGCCAGCAGCCGCCGACTAGCTTACAGCTCCTACAATGAGCAGCTCTTC. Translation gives CASSRRLAYSSYNEQLF.

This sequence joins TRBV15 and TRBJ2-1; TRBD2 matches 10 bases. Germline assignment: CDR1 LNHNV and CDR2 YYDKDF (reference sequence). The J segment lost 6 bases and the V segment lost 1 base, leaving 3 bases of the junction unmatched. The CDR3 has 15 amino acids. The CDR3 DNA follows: TGTGCCACCAGCAGAGTAGCGGGAGGAGGCAATGAGCAGTTCTTC. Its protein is CATSRVAGGGNEQFF.

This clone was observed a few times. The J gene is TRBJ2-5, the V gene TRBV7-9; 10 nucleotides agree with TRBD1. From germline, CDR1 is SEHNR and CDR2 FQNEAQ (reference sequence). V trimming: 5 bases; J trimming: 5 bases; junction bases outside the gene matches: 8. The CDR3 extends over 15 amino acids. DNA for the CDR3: TGTGCCAGCAGCGCTTGGGACAGGGGACGGGAGACCCAGTACTTC. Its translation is CASSAWDRGRETQYF.

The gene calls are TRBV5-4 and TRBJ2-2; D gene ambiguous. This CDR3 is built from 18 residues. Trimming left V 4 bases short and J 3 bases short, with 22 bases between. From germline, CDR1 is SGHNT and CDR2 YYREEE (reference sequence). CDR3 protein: CASSPGSLGSRHTGELFF. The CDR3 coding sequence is TGTGCCAGCAGCCCCGGCAGTTTGGGTAGCCGCCACACCGGGGAGCTGTTTTTT.

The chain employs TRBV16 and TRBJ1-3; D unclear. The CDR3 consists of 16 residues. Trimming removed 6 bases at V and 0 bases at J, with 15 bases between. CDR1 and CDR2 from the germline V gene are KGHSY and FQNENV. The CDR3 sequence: CASSRPSVYSGNTIYF. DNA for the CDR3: TGTGCCAGCAGTCGTCCGTCGGTTTACTCTGGAAACACCATATATTTT.

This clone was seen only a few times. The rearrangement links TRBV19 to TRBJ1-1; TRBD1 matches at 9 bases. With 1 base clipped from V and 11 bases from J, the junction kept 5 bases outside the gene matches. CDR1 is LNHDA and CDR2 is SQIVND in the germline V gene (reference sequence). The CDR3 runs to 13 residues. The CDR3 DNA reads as TGTGCCAGTAGTATAGTGTGGGACAGGGAGGCTTTCTTT. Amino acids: CASSIVWDREAFF.

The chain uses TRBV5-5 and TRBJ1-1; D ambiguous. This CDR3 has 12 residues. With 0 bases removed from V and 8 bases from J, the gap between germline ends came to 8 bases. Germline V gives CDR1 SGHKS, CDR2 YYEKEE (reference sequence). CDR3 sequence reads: CASSLEGWEAFF. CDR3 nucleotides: TGTGCCAGCAGCTTGGAAGGTTGGGAAGCTTTCTTT.

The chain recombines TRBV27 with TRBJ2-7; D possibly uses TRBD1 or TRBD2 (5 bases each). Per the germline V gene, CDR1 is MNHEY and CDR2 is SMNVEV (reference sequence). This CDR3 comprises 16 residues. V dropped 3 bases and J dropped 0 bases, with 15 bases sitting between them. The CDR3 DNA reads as TGTGCCAGCAGTTTGTCCCTGGGGGAGAGCTCCTACGAGCAGTACTTC. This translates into CASSLSLGESSYEQYF.

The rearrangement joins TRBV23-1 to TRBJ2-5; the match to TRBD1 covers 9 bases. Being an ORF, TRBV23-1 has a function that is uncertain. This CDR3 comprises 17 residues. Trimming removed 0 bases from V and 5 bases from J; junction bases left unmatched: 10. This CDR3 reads CASSQSRGRDRVETQYF. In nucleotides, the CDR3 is TGCGCCAGCAGTCAATCAAGGGGAAGGGACAGGGTTGAGACCCAGTACTTC.

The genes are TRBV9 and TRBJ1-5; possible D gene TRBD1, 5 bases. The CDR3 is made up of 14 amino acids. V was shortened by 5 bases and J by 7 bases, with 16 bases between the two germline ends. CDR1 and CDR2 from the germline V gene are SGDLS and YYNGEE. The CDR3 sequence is CASSGQGGGQPQHF. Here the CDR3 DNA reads TGTGCCAGCAGTGGGCAGGGTGGGGGACAGCCCCAGCATTTT. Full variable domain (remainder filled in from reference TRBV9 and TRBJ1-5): DSGVTQTPKHLITATGQRVTLRCSPRSGDLSVYWYQQSLDQGLQFLIQYYNGEERAKGNILERFSAQQFPDLHSELNLSSLELGDSALYFCASSGQGGGQPQHFGDGTRLSIL.

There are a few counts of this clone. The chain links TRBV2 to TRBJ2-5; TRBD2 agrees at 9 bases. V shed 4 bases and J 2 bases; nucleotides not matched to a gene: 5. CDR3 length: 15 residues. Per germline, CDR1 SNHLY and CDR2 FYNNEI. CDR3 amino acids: CASSVILAGQETQYF. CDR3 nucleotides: TGTGCCAGCAGTGTAATTCTAGCGGGACAAGAGACCCAGTACTTC.

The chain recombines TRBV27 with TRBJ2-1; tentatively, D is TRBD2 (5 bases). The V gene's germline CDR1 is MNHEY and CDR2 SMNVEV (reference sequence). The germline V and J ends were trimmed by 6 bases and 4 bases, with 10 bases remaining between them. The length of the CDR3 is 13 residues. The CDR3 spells CASREGFYNEQFF. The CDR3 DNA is TGTGCCAGCAGAGAGGGATTTTACAATGAGCAGTTCTTC.